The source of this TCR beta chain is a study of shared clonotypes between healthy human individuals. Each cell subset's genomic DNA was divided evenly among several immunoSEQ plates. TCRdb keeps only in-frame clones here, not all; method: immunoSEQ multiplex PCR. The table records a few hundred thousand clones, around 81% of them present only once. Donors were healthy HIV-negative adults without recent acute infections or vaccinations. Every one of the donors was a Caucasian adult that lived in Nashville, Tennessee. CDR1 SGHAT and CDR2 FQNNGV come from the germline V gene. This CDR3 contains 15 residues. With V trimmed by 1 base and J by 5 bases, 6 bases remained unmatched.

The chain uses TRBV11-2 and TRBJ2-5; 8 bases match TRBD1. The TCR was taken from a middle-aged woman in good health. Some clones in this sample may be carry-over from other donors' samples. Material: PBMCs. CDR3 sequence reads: CASSLGQGAGETQYF. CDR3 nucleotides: TGTGCCAGCAGCTTAGGGCAGGGGGCGGGTGAGACCCAGTACTTC.